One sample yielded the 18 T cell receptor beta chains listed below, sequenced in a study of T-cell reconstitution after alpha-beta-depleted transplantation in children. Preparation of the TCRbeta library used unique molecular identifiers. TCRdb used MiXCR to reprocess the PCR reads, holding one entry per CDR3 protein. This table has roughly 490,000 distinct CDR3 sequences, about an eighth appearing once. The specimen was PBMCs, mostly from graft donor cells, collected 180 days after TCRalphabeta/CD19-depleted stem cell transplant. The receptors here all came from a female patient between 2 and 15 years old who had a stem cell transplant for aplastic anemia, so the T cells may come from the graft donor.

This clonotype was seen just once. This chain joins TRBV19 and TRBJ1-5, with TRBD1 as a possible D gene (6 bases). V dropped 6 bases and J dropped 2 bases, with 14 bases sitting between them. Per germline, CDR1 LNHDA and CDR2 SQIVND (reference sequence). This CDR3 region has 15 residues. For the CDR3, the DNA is TGTGCCAGTAGGGGGGCGGGACAAGGCAATCAGCCCCAGCATTTT. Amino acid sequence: CASRGAGQGNQPQHF.

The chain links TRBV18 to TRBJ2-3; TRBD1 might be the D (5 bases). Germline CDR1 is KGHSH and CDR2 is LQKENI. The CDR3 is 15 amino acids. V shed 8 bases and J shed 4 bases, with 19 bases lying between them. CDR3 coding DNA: TGTGCCAGCGCGTCGCGCACCGAAGGGGCAGATACGCAGTATTTT. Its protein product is CASASRTEGADTQYF.

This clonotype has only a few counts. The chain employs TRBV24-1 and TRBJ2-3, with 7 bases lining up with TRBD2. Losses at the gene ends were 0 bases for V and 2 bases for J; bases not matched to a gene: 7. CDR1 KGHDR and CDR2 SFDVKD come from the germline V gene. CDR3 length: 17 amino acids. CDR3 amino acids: CATSDLVRRETTDTQYF. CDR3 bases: TGTGCCACCAGTGATTTGGTTAGGCGGGAGACCACAGATACGCAGTATTTT.

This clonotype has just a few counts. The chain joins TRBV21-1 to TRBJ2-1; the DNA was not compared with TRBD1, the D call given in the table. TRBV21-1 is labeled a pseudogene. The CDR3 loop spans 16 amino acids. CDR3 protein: CASSKNRRERNNEQFF. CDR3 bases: TGTGCCAGCAGCAAAAATCGCCGGGAGCGGAACAATGAGCAGTTCTTC.

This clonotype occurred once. The CDR3 reads CASSAYTPVEAFF. The CDR3 nucleotides are TGTGCCAGCAGTGCCTACACACCCGTTGAAGCTTTCTTT. This sequence joins TRBV12-3 or TRBV12-4 and TRBJ1-1; no reliable D call. The germline V and J ends were trimmed by 5 bases and 7 bases, with 14 bases remaining between them. CDR3 length: 13 residues.

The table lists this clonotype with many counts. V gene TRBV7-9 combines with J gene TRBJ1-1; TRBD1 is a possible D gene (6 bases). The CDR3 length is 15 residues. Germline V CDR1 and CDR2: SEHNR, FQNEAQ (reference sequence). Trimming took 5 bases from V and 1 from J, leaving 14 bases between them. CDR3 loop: CASSRSRQANTEAFF. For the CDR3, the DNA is TGTGCCAGCAGCCGCTCGAGACAGGCGAACACTGAAGCTTTCTTT.

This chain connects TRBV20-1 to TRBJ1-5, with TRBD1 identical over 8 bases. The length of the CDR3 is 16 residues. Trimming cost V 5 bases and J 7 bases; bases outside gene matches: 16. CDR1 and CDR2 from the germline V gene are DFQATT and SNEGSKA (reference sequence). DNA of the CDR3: TGCAGTGCTCTTCGTTGGGAGACAGGGGAGGGCCAGCCCCAGCATTTT. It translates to CSALRWETGEGQPQHF.

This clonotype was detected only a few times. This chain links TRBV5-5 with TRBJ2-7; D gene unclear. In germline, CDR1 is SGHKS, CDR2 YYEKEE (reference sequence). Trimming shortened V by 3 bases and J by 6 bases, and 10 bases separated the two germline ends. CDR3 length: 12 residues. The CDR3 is CASSSSVGEQYV. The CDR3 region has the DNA TGTGCCAGCAGCTCTTCCGTGGGCGAGCAGTACGTC.

In nucleotides, the CDR3 is TGCAGTGCTAGATTGTCTCAGATTCGAGGAGGGACCCAGTACTTC. Its protein is CSARLSQIRGGTQYF. The chain is built from TRBV20-1 and TRBJ2-5; a possible D gene is TRBD2 (5 bases). Germline CDR1 is DFQATT and CDR2 is SNEGSKA (reference sequence). Trimming removed 2 bases from V and 7 bases from J, with 20 bases in between. The length of the CDR3 is 15 residues.

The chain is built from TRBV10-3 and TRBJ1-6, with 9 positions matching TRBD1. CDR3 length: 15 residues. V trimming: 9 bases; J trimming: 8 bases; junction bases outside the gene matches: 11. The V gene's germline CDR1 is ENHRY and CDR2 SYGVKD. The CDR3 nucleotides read TGTGCCATAAGGACAGGGGTAATATTAGATTCACCCCTCCACTTT. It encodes CAIRTGVILDSPLHF.

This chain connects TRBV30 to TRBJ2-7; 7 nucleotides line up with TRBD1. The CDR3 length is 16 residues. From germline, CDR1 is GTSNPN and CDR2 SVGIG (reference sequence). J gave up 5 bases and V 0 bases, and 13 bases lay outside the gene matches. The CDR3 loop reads CAWSVRQGSAYNEQYF. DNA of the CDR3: TGTGCCTGGAGTGTCAGACAGGGCTCGGCCTACAACGAGCAGTACTTC.

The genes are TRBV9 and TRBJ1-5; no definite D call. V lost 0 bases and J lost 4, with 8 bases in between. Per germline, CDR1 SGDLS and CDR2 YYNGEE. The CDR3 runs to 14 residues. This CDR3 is CASSVDVGNQPQHF. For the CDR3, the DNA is TGTGCCAGCAGCGTAGACGTGGGGAATCAGCCCCAGCATTTT.

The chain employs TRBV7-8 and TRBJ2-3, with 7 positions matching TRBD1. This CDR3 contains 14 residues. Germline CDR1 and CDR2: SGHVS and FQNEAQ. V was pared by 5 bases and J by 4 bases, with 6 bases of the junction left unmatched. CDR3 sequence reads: CASSLNRGADTQYF. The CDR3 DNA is TGTGCCAGCAGCCTCAACAGGGGCGCAGATACGCAGTATTTT.

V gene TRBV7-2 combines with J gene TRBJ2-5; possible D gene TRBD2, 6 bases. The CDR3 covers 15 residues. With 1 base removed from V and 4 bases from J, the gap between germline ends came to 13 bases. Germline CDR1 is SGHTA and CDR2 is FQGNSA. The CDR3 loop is CASSLDRGSGETQYF. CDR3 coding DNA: TGTGCCAGCAGCTTAGATCGGGGGTCGGGAGAGACCCAGTACTTC.

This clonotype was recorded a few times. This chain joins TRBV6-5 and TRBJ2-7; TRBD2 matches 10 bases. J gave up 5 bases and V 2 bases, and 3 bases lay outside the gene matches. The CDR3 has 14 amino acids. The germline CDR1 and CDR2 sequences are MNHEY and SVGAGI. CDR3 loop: CASSYRLAGHEQYF. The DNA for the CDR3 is TGTGCCAGCAGTTACAGACTAGCGGGCCACGAGCAGTACTTC.

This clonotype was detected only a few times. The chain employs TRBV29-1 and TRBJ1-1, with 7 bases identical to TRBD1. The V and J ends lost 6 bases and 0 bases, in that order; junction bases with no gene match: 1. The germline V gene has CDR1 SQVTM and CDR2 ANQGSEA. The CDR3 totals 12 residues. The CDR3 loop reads CSVQGVNTEAFF. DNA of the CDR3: TGCAGCGTGCAGGGGGTGAACACTGAAGCTTTCTTT.

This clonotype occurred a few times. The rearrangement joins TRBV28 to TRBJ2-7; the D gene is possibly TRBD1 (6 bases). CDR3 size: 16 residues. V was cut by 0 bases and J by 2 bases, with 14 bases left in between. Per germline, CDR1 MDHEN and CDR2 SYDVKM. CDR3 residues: CASSLWVAGATYEQYF. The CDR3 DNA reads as TGTGCCAGCAGTTTATGGGTGGCAGGGGCAACCTACGAGCAGTACTTC. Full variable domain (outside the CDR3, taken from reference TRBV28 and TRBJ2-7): DVKVTQSSRYLVKRTGEKVFLECVQDMDHENMFWYRQDPGLGLRLIYFSYDVKMKEKGDIPEGYSVSREKKERFSLILESASTNQTSMYLCASSLWVAGATYEQYFGPGTRLTVT.

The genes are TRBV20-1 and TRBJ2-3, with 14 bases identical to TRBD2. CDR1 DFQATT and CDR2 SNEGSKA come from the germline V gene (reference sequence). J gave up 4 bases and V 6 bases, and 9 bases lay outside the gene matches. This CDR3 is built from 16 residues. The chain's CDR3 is CSADGLAGGSADTQYF. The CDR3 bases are TGCAGTGCGGACGGACTAGCGGGAGGCTCGGCAGATACGCAGTATTTT.